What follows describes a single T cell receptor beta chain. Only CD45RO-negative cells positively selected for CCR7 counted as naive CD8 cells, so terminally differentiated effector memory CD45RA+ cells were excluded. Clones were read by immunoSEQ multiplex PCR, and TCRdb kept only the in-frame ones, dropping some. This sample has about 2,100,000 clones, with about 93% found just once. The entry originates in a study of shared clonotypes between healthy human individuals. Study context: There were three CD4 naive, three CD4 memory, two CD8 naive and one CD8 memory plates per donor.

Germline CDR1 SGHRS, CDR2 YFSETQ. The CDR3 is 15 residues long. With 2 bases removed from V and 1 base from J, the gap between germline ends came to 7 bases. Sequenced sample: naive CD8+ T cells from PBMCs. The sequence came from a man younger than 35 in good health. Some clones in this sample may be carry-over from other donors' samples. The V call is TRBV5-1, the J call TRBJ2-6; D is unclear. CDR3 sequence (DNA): TGCGCCAGCAGCTTCGTGGGATCTGGGGCCAACGTCCTGACTTTC. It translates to CASSFVGSGANVLTF.